This T cell receptor (beta chain) was recorded in a study of CD8 T cells in Susac syndrome. TCR beta sequencing was performed on blood CD8+ and CD4+ T cells. The V gene's germline CDR1 is SEHNR and CDR2 FQNEAQ (reference sequence). The CDR3 covers 13 residues. V was pared by 5 bases and J by 5 bases, with 9 bases between. RNA was extracted with the RNeasy kit, and a quantity of about 0.45 to 1 ug was reverse transcribed using random hexamers. Coverage of TCR beta CDR3 amplification by immunoSEQ multiplex PCR extended to 54 Vbeta and 13 Jbeta. Each CDR3 protein gets one entry after TCRdb re-called the immunoSEQ multiplex PCR reads with MiXCR. In the table there are about 210,000 distinct CDR3 sequences, about 95% of which are singletons.

Sequenced material: CD4+ T cells from PBMCs. This chain uses TRBV7-9 with TRBJ2-2; no clear D gene. This TCR was sampled from a human donor with Susac syndrome. CDR3 loop: CASSNPVTGELFF. The DNA for the CDR3 is TGTGCCAGCAGCAATCCGGTTACCGGGGAGCTGTTTTTT.